The rows below give T cell receptor beta chains drawn from one sample of a study of cytomegalovirus exposure and HLA in healthy donors. TCRdb's table, derived via immunoSEQ multiplex PCR, lists solely in-frame clones and lacks some. The sample includes nearly 300,000 clones, just over 85% of them seen just once. Sequenced input: PBMCs. These receptors were taken from a man aged 40-49 years in good health and CMV-seropositive. The CDR3 runs from the conserved cysteine through the conserved F or W. The D gene is left open where the match is weak. Size values are once, few and many counts, or a class for expanded clones, and some rows have none.

clone size: NA; D gene: NA; J gene: TRBJ2-4; V gene: TRBV5-1; CDR3 protein: CASSLGGVIAKNIQYF; CDR3 DNA: TGCGCCAGCAGCTTGGGTGGAGTAATAGCCAAAAACATTCAGTACTTC
clone size: NA; D gene: NA; J gene: TRBJ2-2; V gene: TRBV28; CDR3 protein: CASSFMWRGTGELFF; CDR3 DNA: TGTGCCAGCAGTTTCATGTGGCGGGGCACCGGGGAGCTGTTTTTT
clone size: NA; D gene: TRBD1; J gene: TRBJ2-7; V gene: TRBV7-8; CDR3 protein: CASSLSDRPTYEQYF; CDR3 DNA: TGTGCCAGCAGCTTATCGGACAGGCCAACCTACGAGCAGTACTTC
clone size: NA; D gene: NA; J gene: TRBJ1-3; V gene: TRBV2; CDR3 protein: CASSQGSDSGNTIYF; CDR3 DNA: TGTGCCAGCAGTCAGGGGTCCGACTCTGGAAACACCATATATTTT
clone size: NA; D gene: TRBD2; J gene: TRBJ2-3; V gene: TRBV19; CDR3 protein: CASSMGLAGGTDTQYF; CDR3 DNA: TGTGCCAGTAGTATGGGACTAGCGGGAGGCACAGATACGCAGTATTTT
clone size: NA; D gene: NA; J gene: TRBJ2-5; V gene: TRBV10-2; CDR3 protein: CASRQELGTQYF; CDR3 DNA: TGCGCCAGCAGACAGGAGCTCGGGACCCAGTACTTC
clone size: NA; D gene: TRBD1; J gene: TRBJ2-7; V gene: TRBV2; CDR3 protein: CASSELGTGHHEQYF; CDR3 DNA: TGTGCCAGCAGTGAATTAGGGACAGGGCACCACGAGCAGTACTTC
clone size: NA; D gene: NA; J gene: TRBJ2-2; V gene: TRBV5-3; CDR3 protein: CARSLRAGYFTGELFF; CDR3 DNA: TGTGCCAGAAGCTTGCGGGCGGGATACTTCACCGGGGAGCTGTTTTTT
clone size: NA; D gene: TRBD1; J gene: TRBJ2-1; V gene: TRBV5-6; CDR3 protein: CASSRDQGQVYNEQFF; CDR3 DNA: TGTGCCAGCAGCCGGGACCAGGGACAGGTGTACAATGAGCAGTTCTTC
clone size: NA; D gene: NA; J gene: TRBJ1-1; V gene: TRBV7-9; CDR3 protein: CASSPPGDTEAFF; CDR3 DNA: TGTGCCAGCAGCCCTCCAGGGGATACTGAAGCTTTCTTT
clone size: NA; D gene: NA; J gene: TRBJ1-3; V gene: TRBV9; CDR3 protein: CASSPSSGNTIYF; CDR3 DNA: TGTGCCAGCAGCCCGAGCTCTGGAAACACCATATATTTT
clone size: NA; D gene: NA; J gene: TRBJ1-1; V gene: TRBV4-2; CDR3 protein: CASSHYSDSNTEAFF; CDR3 DNA: TGTGCCAGCAGCCACTACTCAGACAGTAACACTGAAGCTTTCTTT
clone size: once; D gene: NA; J gene: TRBJ2-2; V gene: TRBV29-1; CDR3 protein: CSVGGGLTGELFF; CDR3 DNA: TGCAGCGTCGGAGGAGGGTTAACCGGGGAGCTGTTTTTT
clone size: NA; D gene: TRBD1; J gene: TRBJ2-2; V gene: TRBV12-5; CDR3 protein: CASGLNLDRDETGELFF; CDR3 DNA: TGTGCTAGTGGCCTAAACCTGGACAGGGACGAGACCGGGGAGCTGTTTTTT
clone size: few; D gene: NA; J gene: TRBJ2-7; V gene: TRBV6-5; CDR3 protein: CASSYSQDEQYF; CDR3 DNA: TGTGCCAGCAGTTACTCTCAGGACGAGCAGTACTTC
clone size: NA; D gene: TRBD1; J gene: TRBJ2-5; V gene: TRBV2; CDR3 protein: CASSGWTGQETQYF; CDR3 DNA: TGTGCCAGCAGTGGCTGGACAGGACAAGAGACCCAGTACTTC
clone size: NA; D gene: TRBD1; J gene: TRBJ1-1; V gene: TRBV6-5; CDR3 protein: CASSYEGGLKNTEAFF; CDR3 DNA: TGTGCCAGCAGTTACGAAGGGGGCCTAAAGAACACTGAAGCTTTCTTT
clone size: NA; D gene: NA; J gene: TRBJ2-3; V gene: TRBV5-1; CDR3 protein: CASSSSTDTQYF; CDR3 DNA: TGCGCCAGCAGCTCATCCACAGATACGCAGTATTTT
clone size: NA; D gene: NA; J gene: TRBJ1-2; V gene: TRBV7-9; CDR3 protein: CASSLSGSDYGYTF; CDR3 DNA: TGTGCCAGCAGCTTGTCAGGGTCGGACTATGGCTACACCTTC
clone size: NA; D gene: TRBD2; J gene: TRBJ2-3; V gene: TRBV11-3; CDR3 protein: CASSLDSASGRDTQYF; CDR3 DNA: TGTGCCAGCAGCTTAGATTCGGCTAGCGGGAGAGATACGCAGTATTTT
clone size: NA; D gene: TRBD1; J gene: TRBJ1-2; V gene: TRBV28; CDR3 protein: CASSNPQGAVYGYTF; CDR3 DNA: TGTGCCAGCAGTAACCCACAGGGGGCGGTCTATGGCTACACCTTC
clone size: NA; D gene: NA; J gene: TRBJ1-1; V gene: TRBV5-1; CDR3 protein: CASSARLLDTEAFF; CDR3 DNA: TGCGCCAGCAGCGCGAGACTCTTGGACACTGAAGCTTTCTTT
clone size: NA; D gene: NA; J gene: TRBJ2-4; V gene: TRBV21-1; CDR3 protein: CANGQGAKNIQYF; CDR3 DNA: TGTGCCAACGGACAGGGGGCCAAAAACATTCAGTACTTC
clone size: once; D gene: NA; J gene: TRBJ1-6; V gene: TRBV30; CDR3 protein: CAWSEATPTGSPLHF; CDR3 DNA: TGTGCCTGGAGTGAGGCCACCCCCACGGGATCACCCCTCCACTTT
clone size: NA; D gene: NA; J gene: TRBJ1-1; V gene: TRBV18; CDR3 protein: CASSPAQGNTEAFF; CDR3 DNA: TGTGCCAGCTCACCCGCTCAGGGGAACACTGAAGCTTTCTTT
clone size: NA; D gene: NA; J gene: TRBJ2-1; V gene: TRBV5-1; CDR3 protein: CASSLAGEMVNEQFF; CDR3 DNA: TGCGCCAGCAGCCTGGCCGGGGAGATGGTCAATGAGCAGTTCTTC
clone size: few; D gene: TRBD2; J gene: TRBJ2-3; V gene: TRBV7-6; CDR3 protein: CASSSRTSGISTDTQYF; CDR3 DNA: TGTGCCAGCAGCTCCAGGACTAGCGGGATTAGCACAGATACGCAGTATTTT
clone size: NA; D gene: TRBD1; J gene: TRBJ2-7; V gene: TRBV7-2; CDR3 protein: CASSLAARDSSYEQYF; CDR3 DNA: TGTGCCAGCAGCTTAGCCGCCAGGGACAGCTCCTACGAGCAGTACTTC
clone size: NA; D gene: NA; J gene: TRBJ1-2; V gene: TRBV6-5; CDR3 protein: CASSYSKAGFGYTF; CDR3 DNA: TGTGCCAGCAGTTACTCGAAGGCGGGGTTTGGCTACACCTTC
clone size: NA; D gene: NA; J gene: TRBJ2-5; V gene: TRBV28; CDR3 protein: CASSLMQGLQETQYF; CDR3 DNA: TGTGCCAGCAGTTTAATGCAGGGGTTGCAAGAGACCCAGTACTTC
clone size: NA; D gene: TRBD1; J gene: TRBJ2-5; V gene: TRBV5-1; CDR3 protein: CASSLQTGFQETQYF; CDR3 DNA: TGCGCCAGCAGCTTGCAGACAGGGTTCCAAGAGACCCAGTACTTC
clone size: NA; D gene: TRBD1; J gene: TRBJ2-1; V gene: TRBV19; CDR3 protein: CASSSNRDRVRQFF; CDR3 DNA: TGTGCCAGTAGTAGCAACCGGGACAGGGTTAGGCAGTTCTTC
clone size: NA; D gene: TRBD1; J gene: TRBJ1-5; V gene: TRBV6-5; CDR3 protein: CASTGTGHNQPQHF; CDR3 DNA: TGTGCCAGCACCGGGACAGGTCACAATCAGCCCCAGCATTTT
clone size: NA; D gene: TRBD2; J gene: TRBJ2-1; V gene: TRBV19; CDR3 protein: CASSRAGEGYEQFF; CDR3 DNA: TGTGCCAGTAGCCGAGCGGGAGAGGGCTATGAGCAGTTCTTC
clone size: NA; D gene: TRBD1; J gene: TRBJ1-2; V gene: TRBV27; CDR3 protein: CASSLMGDRRGYTF; CDR3 DNA: TGTGCCAGCAGTTTAATGGGGGACAGAAGAGGCTACACCTTC
clone size: NA; D gene: NA; J gene: TRBJ2-7; V gene: TRBV5-1; CDR3 protein: CASSGTPLSYEQYF; CDR3 DNA: TGCGCCAGCAGCGGCACCCCTCTCTCCTACGAGCAGTACTTC
clone size: NA; D gene: NA; J gene: TRBJ2-7; V gene: TRBV5-6; CDR3 protein: CASSLRGEQYF; CDR3 DNA: TGTGCCAGCAGCTTGCGAGGCGAGCAGTACTTC
clone size: NA; D gene: NA; J gene: TRBJ1-1; V gene: TRBV7-3; CDR3 protein: CASSLYPKGAEAFF; CDR3 DNA: TGTGCCAGCAGCTTATATCCGAAGGGAGCTGAAGCTTTCTTT
clone size: NA; D gene: TRBD1; J gene: TRBJ2-3; V gene: TRBV29-1; CDR3 protein: CSVAGRQGGSTDTQYF; CDR3 DNA: TGCAGCGTTGCAGGTCGACAGGGTGGGAGCACAGATACGCAGTATTTT
clone size: few; D gene: NA; J gene: TRBJ1-1; V gene: TRBV4-1; CDR3 protein: CASSQGRTSLRHEAFF; CDR3 DNA: TGCGCCAGCAGCCAAGGAAGAACCTCCTTAAGACATGAAGCTTTCTTT
clone size: NA; D gene: NA; J gene: TRBJ2-4; V gene: TRBV5-6; CDR3 protein: CASSRWGGEAKNIQYF; CDR3 DNA: TGTGCCAGCAGCCGCTGGGGGGGCGAGGCCAAAAACATTCAGTACTTC
clone size: NA; D gene: TRBD2; J gene: TRBJ2-1; V gene: TRBV6-5; CDR3 protein: CASNPGSGSYNEQFF; CDR3 DNA: TGTGCCAGCAACCCAGGGAGCGGGAGCTACAATGAGCAGTTCTTC
clone size: NA; D gene: NA; J gene: TRBJ2-7; V gene: TRBV19; CDR3 protein: CASSSNTGNPSYEQYF; CDR3 DNA: TGTGCCAGTAGTTCCAACACAGGGAATCCCTCCTACGAGCAGTACTTC
clone size: NA; D gene: TRBD1; J gene: TRBJ1-1; V gene: TRBV28; CDR3 protein: CASSFLGGATRDRGGTEAFF; CDR3 DNA: TGTGCCAGCAGTTTCTTAGGGGGGGCGACCCGGGACAGGGGTGGTACTGAAGCTTTCTTT
clone size: NA; D gene: TRBD2; J gene: TRBJ2-5; V gene: TRBV7-2; CDR3 protein: CASSLDIAGSQYF; CDR3 DNA: TGTGCCAGCAGCTTAGATATAGCGGGGTCCCAGTACTTC
clone size: few; D gene: NA; J gene: TRBJ2-1; V gene: TRBV7-6; CDR3 protein: CASSLSSNEQFF; CDR3 DNA: TGTGCCAGCAGTCTGTCTTCCAATGAGCAGTTCTTC
clone size: NA; D gene: TRBD1; J gene: TRBJ1-1; V gene: TRBV27; CDR3 protein: CASSPGTGLEAFF; CDR3 DNA: TGTGCCAGCAGTCCAGGGACAGGCCTTGAAGCTTTCTTT
clone size: NA; D gene: TRBD1; J gene: TRBJ1-1; V gene: TRBV29-1; CDR3 protein: CSVETPRGAGGNTEAFF; CDR3 DNA: TGCAGCGTTGAAACGCCCCGAGGGGCAGGGGGGAACACTGAAGCTTTCTTT
clone size: NA; D gene: TRBD2; J gene: TRBJ2-7; V gene: TRBV28; CDR3 protein: CASSHQGLAGVMMSYEQYF; CDR3 DNA: TGTGCCAGCAGCCATCAGGGACTAGCGGGAGTAATGATGTCCTACGAGCAGTACTTC
clone size: NA; D gene: NA; J gene: TRBJ1-1; V gene: TRBV18; CDR3 protein: CASSPQGMNTEAFF; CDR3 DNA: TGTGCCAGCTCACCTCAGGGCATGAACACTGAAGCTTTCTTT
clone size: once; D gene: NA; J gene: TRBJ2-2; V gene: TRBV5-1; CDR3 protein: CASSLAEGVTGELFF; CDR3 DNA: TGCGCCAGCAGCTTGGCCGAGGGGGTTACTGGGGAGCTGTTTTTT
clone size: few; D gene: TRBD1; J gene: TRBJ2-7; V gene: TRBV5-4; CDR3 protein: CASSWTGYSYEQYF; CDR3 DNA: TGTGCCAGCAGCTGGACAGGGTACTCCTACGAGCAGTACTTC